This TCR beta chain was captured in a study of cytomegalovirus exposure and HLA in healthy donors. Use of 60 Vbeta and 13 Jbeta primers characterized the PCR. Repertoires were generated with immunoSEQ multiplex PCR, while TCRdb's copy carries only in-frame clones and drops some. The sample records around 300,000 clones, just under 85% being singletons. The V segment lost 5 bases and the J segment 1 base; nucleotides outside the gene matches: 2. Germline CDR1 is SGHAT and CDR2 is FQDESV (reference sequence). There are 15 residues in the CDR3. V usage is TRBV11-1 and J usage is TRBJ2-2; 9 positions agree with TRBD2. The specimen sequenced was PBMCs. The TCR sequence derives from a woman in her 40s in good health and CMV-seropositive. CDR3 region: CASSASGVNTGELFF. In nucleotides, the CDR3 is TGTGCCAGCAGCGCTAGCGGGGTGAACACCGGGGAGCTGTTTTTT.